This record concerns one TCR beta chain sequence. TCRdb's table, derived via immunoSEQ multiplex PCR, lists solely in-frame clones and lacks some. The repertoire holds under 150,000 clones, more than 85% seen once, with approximately 5% in the top ten. The data were obtained in a study of T cell responses to AZD1222 COVID-19 vaccine. V lost 7 bases and J lost 0; bases outside the gene matches: 5. Per the germline V gene, CDR1 is SQVTM and CDR2 is ANQGSEA. This CDR3 is 13 amino acids long. The TCR comes from an adult in good health. V usage is TRBV29-1 and J usage is TRBJ2-7; the match to TRBD2 covers 8 bases. The source was peripheral blood, collected on day 0 of AZD1222 vaccination. CDR3 DNA: TGCAGCGCTTTAGCGGGGAGCTCCTACGAGCAGTACTTC. This translates into CSALAGSSYEQYF.